Each of the 19 T cell receptor beta chains below was sequenced from the same sample in a study of T cell repertoires in cytomegalovirus infection. TCRdb processed the reads anew with MiXCR; each CDR3 protein has one entry. The sample contains 310,000 or so distinct CDR3 sequences, 20% to 30% of which appear only once. For these TCRs, the target antigens are not known. Sample: cultured PBMCs, taken from culture after CMV antigen stimulation. These receptors were taken from a human donor in good health (CMV status not recorded). Some clones in this sample may be carry-over from other donors' samples.

The chain employs TRBV20-1 and TRBJ1-2; TRBD1 matches 11 bases. Germline CDR1 and CDR2: DFQATT and SNEGSKA (reference sequence). The length of the CDR3 is 16 residues. V trimming: 6 bases; J trimming: 2 bases; junction bases outside the gene matches: 11. CDR3 in DNA: TGCAGTGCCCCAGGACAGGGGGCGCGAATGAACTATGGCTACACCTTC. This encodes CSAPGQGARMNYGYTF.

The rearrangement uses TRBV7-8 and TRBJ1-1; perhaps TRBD1 as D (5 bases). Germline CDR1 is SGHVS and CDR2 is FQNEAQ. The CDR3 length is 15 residues. V was cut by 5 bases and J by 2 bases, with 15 bases left in between. In DNA, the CDR3 is TGTGCCAGCAGCCCACAGGTGTTGTATAACACTGAAGCTTTCTTT. Residues: CASSPQVLYNTEAFF.

This clonotype was seen a few times. This chain joins TRBV7-3 and TRBJ2-2; D is unresolved. Trimming removed 10 bases at V and 5 bases at J, with 5 bases between. The germline CDR1 and CDR2 sequences are SGHTA and FQGTGA. The CDR3 has 10 amino acids. CDR3 bases: TGTGCCACGATAACCGGGGAGCTGTTTTTT. Translating it yields CATITGELFF.

V and J are TRBV27 and TRBJ2-3; D unclear. Trimming cost V 6 bases and J 0 bases, with 19 bases left between them. Per the germline V gene, CDR1 is MNHEY and CDR2 is SMNVEV (reference sequence). CDR3 length: 17 residues. DNA for the CDR3: TGTGCCAGCAGCGTGGACCGATTTTCGACTAGCACAGATACGCAGTATTTT. Its translation: CASSVDRFSTSTDTQYF.

V gene TRBV14 combines with J gene TRBJ1-1, with 7 bases aligning to TRBD1. CDR3 length: 19 amino acids. Per the germline V gene, CDR1 is SGHDN and CDR2 is FVKESK. Germline trimming cut 4 bases from V and 6 bases from J; bases unmatched to any gene: 23. CDR3: CASSRPLFLGTAFRSEAFF. For the CDR3, the DNA is TGTGCCAGCAGCCGACCCTTATTCCTCGGGACAGCCTTTAGATCTGAAGCTTTCTTT.

This clonotype has a handful of counts. The rearrangement links TRBV6-5 to TRBJ1-2; 9 bases map to TRBD1. The CDR3 extends over 15 amino acids. CDR1 and CDR2 (germline): MNHEY, SVGAGI. V lost 4 bases to trimming and J lost 3 bases; unmatched junction nucleotides: 6. The CDR3 reads CASSSIWTGDYGYTF. The CDR3 nucleotides read TGTGCCAGCAGTTCAATATGGACAGGGGACTATGGCTACACCTTC.

This clonotype has only a few counts. The chain uses TRBV5-1 and TRBJ2-1, with a tentative D call TRBD2 (5 bases). This CDR3 spans 14 amino acids. The V and J ends lost 7 bases and 8 bases respectively, with 19 bases between them. In germline, CDR1 is SGHRS, CDR2 YFSETQ. Here the CDR3 DNA reads TGCGCCAGCTCGCGGGTGGGAGTGGAGGATGAGCAGTTCTTC. Protein product: CASSRVGVEDEQFF.

The chain carries TRBV20-1 and TRBJ2-3, with 9 positions matching TRBD2. CDR1 and CDR2 from the germline V gene are DFQATT and SNEGSKA (reference sequence). The CDR3 loop spans 14 amino acids. Trimming removed 5 bases from V and 1 base from J; junction bases left unmatched: 4. CDR3 DNA: TGCAGTGCTGTTAGCGGGAGCGGCACAGATACGCAGTATTTT. It yields the protein CSAVSGSGTDTQYF.

This clonotype was seen more than once but under ten times. The genes are TRBV28 and TRBJ1-1; TRBD1 is a possible D gene (5 bases). V was cut by 5 bases and J by 5 bases, with 12 bases left in between. The germline gives CDR1 MDHEN, CDR2 SYDVKM. The CDR3 is 13 amino acids. In nucleotides, the CDR3 is TGTGCCAGCAGTCTTGGGACCGCAACTGAAGCTTTCTTT. Translating it yields CASSLGTATEAFF.

The gene calls are TRBV7-2 and TRBJ2-2; the D gene is possibly TRBD2 (5 bases). The CDR3 length is 17 residues. With 1 base removed from V and 4 bases from J, the gap between germline ends came to 16 bases. The V gene's germline CDR1 is SGHTA and CDR2 FQGNSA. The CDR3 sequence: CASSLVQVTAGTGELFF. CDR3 DNA: TGTGCCAGCAGCTTAGTGCAGGTCACGGCGGGCACCGGGGAGCTGTTTTTT.

The chain has TRBV19 and TRBJ2-1, with 12 bases lining up with TRBD2. Germline assignment: CDR1 LNHDA and CDR2 SQIVND (reference sequence). The CDR3 runs 17 residues. Trimming cost V 4 bases and J 1 base; bases outside gene matches: 5. The CDR3 sequence is CASSRLAGVGSYNEQFF. The CDR3 DNA reads as TGTGCCAGTAGTAGACTAGCGGGAGTAGGGTCCTACAATGAGCAGTTCTTC.

This clonotype was counted a few times. The DNA for the CDR3 is TGCAGCGTTAGGGACAGGGATCAGCCCCAGCATTTT. Translation gives CSVRDRDQPQHF. The rearrangement uses TRBV29-1 and TRBJ1-5, with 9 nucleotides matching TRBD1. Germline V gives CDR1 SQVTM, CDR2 ANQGSEA. The V gene end was trimmed by 5 bases and the J gene end by 5 bases; junction bases not matched to a gene: 1. This CDR3 spans 12 amino acids.

The chain couples TRBV6-2 or TRBV6-3 to TRBJ2-1; 7 bases align to TRBD2. Germline lookup yields CDR1 MNHEY and CDR2 SVGEGT. The CDR3 has 17 amino acids. The junction had 11 bases not matched to a gene; V was cut back by 6 bases and J by 0 bases. CDR3 protein: CASREESGALSYNEQFF. As DNA, the CDR3 is TGTGCCAGCAGGGAGGAAAGCGGGGCCCTCTCCTACAATGAGCAGTTCTTC.

V gene TRBV20-1 combines with J gene TRBJ1-1; D remains ambiguous. Germline-derived CDR1 and CDR2 are DFQATT and SNEGSKA (reference sequence). The CDR3 runs 12 residues. Deletions cut 3 bases from V and 7 bases from J, with 12 bases between. CDR3 protein: CSASLGGLEAFF. CDR3 coding DNA: TGCAGTGCTAGCTTAGGAGGTCTTGAAGCTTTCTTT.

This clonotype showed up just a few times. V is TRBV20-1 and J is TRBJ1-3; D possibly corresponds to TRBD1 (5 bases). This CDR3 has 16 residues. V was clipped by 1 base and J by 3 bases, with 16 bases between them. Germline V gene sequence: CDR1 DFQATT, CDR2 SNEGSKA (reference sequence). CDR3 coding DNA: TGCAGTGCTAGAGCTCCGACAGTGGGGGTTGGAAACACCATATATTTT. Its protein product is CSARAPTVGVGNTIYF.

The J gene is TRBJ1-2, the V gene TRBV6-6; 7 bases agree with TRBD1. CDR1 and CDR2 from the germline V gene are MNHNY and SVGAGI (reference sequence). This CDR3 has 17 residues. V was pared by 5 bases and J by 0 bases, with 12 bases of the junction left unmatched. The DNA for the CDR3 is TGTGCCAGCAGTCTACAACCGGGACAGACGACTAACTATGGCTACACCTTC. Protein sequence: CASSLQPGQTTNYGYTF.

The chain links TRBV20-1 to TRBJ2-3; 14 bases match TRBD2. CDR1 is DFQATT and CDR2 is SNEGSKA in the germline V gene (reference sequence). After removal of 3 bases from V and 3 bases from J, the junction contained 17 bases not matched to a gene. There are 20 residues in the CDR3. The CDR3 DNA follows: TGCAGTGCTAGGGAGAGAGGACTAGCGGGAGGCCTACTCCGAACAGATACGCAGTATTTT. Translating it yields CSARERGLAGGLLRTDTQYF.

The chain recombines TRBV6-2 or TRBV6-3 with TRBJ2-1; a weak D match, TRBD1 (5 bases). The CDR3 sequence is 15 residues long. Trimming removed 2 bases from V and 9 bases from J, with 17 bases in between. Germline CDR1 is MNHEY and CDR2 is SVGEGT. The CDR3 loop is CASSYGQIGLLEQFF. The CDR3 DNA follows: TGTGCCAGCAGTTACGGACAAATAGGGCTACTTGAGCAGTTCTTC.

This clonotype was seen repeatedly, ten times or more. This rearrangement joins TRBV7-2 to TRBJ2-4, with D tentatively TRBD2 (6 bases). This CDR3 has 14 residues. Germline loops: CDR1 SGHTA, CDR2 FQGNSA. Trimming shortened V by 1 base and J by 5 bases, and 9 bases separated the two germline ends. The CDR3 loop reads CASSLVREENIQYF. The DNA for the CDR3 is TGTGCCAGCAGCTTAGTCAGGGAGGAAAACATTCAGTACTTC. The whole variable domain, filled in from reference TRBV7-2 and TRBJ2-4, reads GAGVSQSPSNKVTEKGKDVELRCDPISGHTALYWYRQSLGQGLEFLIYFQGNSAPDKSGLPSDRFSAERTGGSVSTLTIQRTQQEDSAVYLCASSLVREENIQYFGAGTRLSVL.